This record concerns one T cell receptor beta chain sequence. No antigen is known for it. Each CDR3 protein is one row after TCRdb ran MiXCR on the reads. The sample lists roughly 500,000 distinct CDR3 sequences, roughly a third occurring once. The germline V gene has CDR1 LNHDA and CDR2 SQIVND (reference sequence). CDR3 length: 16 amino acids. V shed 5 bases and J 1 base; nucleotides not matched to a gene: 9. The data originate from a study of T cell repertoires in cytomegalovirus infection. Study-level information: Well-studied HLA-B-restricted epitopes and recently identified HLA-C-restricted epitopes of CMV were both used in the study. It was the public TCR beta signatures that indicated both CMV infection and matching HLA type. Study-wide results and caveats: There were HLA-C-restricted CMV-specific TCR beta clonotypes dominating the ex vivo response. Frequencies of public TCR beta families were cumulated, and this identified carriers of CMV plus the relevant HLA.

V gene TRBV19 combines with J gene TRBJ1-2; 8 bases match TRBD1. This specimen consisted of cultured PBMCs, obtained from culture after CMV antigen stimulation. The TCR originated in a human donor in good health (CMV status not recorded). Some clones in this sample may be carry-over from other donors' samples. The CDR3 sequence: CASSLPGTGDNYGYTF. Here the CDR3 DNA reads TGTGCCAGTAGTCTGCCGGGGACAGGAGATAACTATGGCTACACCTTC.